This T cell receptor (beta chain) was documented in a study of cytomegalovirus exposure and HLA in healthy donors. Findings and caveats of the study: The finding came from a later analysis; first-cohort TCR clusters tended to co-occur in the 90 to 150 validation repertoires.

This CDR3 has 16 residues. Per germline, CDR1 MGHRA and CDR2 YSYEKL. The assay was immunoSEQ multiplex PCR, and TCRdb's table has in-frame clones only and misses some. The profile shows 190,000 or so clones, 80% to 85% of them singletons. A note on this clone: Its antigen is as yet unknown. One end of the junction is discordant with germline, which a read error may explain.

The TCR originated in a woman between 18 and 29 years old in good health and CMV-seropositive. Sequencing was done on a sample of PBMCs. This chain uses TRBV4-1 with TRBJ2-1, with 7 positions matching TRBD2. CDR3 in amino acids: CASSLHGGTSSNEQFF. For the CDR3, the DNA is TGCGCCAGCAGCCTACACGGGGGGACCTCCTCCAATGAGCAGTTCTTC.